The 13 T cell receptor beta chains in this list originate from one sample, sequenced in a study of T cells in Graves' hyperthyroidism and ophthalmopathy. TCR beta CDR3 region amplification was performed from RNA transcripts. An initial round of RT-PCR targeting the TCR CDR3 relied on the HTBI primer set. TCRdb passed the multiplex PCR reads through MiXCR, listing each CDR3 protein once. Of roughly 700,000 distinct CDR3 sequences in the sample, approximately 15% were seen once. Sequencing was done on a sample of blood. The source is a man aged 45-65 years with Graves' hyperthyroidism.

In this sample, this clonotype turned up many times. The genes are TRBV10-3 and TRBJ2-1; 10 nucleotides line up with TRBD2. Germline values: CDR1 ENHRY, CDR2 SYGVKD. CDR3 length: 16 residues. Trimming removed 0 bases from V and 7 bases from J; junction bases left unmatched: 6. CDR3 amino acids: CAISESGLAVSNEQFF. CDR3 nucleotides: TGTGCCATCAGTGAGTCTGGACTAGCGGTATCAAATGAGCAGTTCTTC.

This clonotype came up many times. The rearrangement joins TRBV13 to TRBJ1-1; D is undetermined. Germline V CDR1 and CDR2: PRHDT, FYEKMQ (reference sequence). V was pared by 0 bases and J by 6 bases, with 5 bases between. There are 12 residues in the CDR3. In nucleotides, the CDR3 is TGTGCCAGCAGCTTAGGAGCGGCTGAAGCTTTCTTT. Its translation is CASSLGAAEAFF. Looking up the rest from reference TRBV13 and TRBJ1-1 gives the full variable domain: AAGVIQSPRHLIKEKRETATLKCYPIPRHDTVYWYQQGPGQDPQFLISFYEKMQSDKGSIPDRFSAQQFSDYHSELNMSSLELGDSALYFCASSLGAAEAFFGQGTRLTVV.

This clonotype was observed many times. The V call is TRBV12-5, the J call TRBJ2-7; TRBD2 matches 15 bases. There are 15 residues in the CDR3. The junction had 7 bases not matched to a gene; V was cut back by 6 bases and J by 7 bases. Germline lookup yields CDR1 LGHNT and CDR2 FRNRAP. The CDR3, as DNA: TGTGCTAGTGGACGGGGGACTAGCGGGAGGAGTGAGCAGTACTTC. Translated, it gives CASGRGTSGRSEQYF. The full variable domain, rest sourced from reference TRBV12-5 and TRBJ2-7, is DARVTQTPRHKVTEMGQEVTMRCQPILGHNTVFWYRQTMMQGLELLAYFRNRAPLDDSGMPKDRFSAEMPDATLATLKIQPSEPRDSAVYFCASGRGTSGRSEQYFGPGTRLTVT.

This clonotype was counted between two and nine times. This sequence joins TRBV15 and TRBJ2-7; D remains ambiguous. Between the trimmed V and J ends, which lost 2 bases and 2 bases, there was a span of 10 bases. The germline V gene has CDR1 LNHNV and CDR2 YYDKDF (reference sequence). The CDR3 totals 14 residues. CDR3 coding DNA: TGTGCCACCAGCAGAAGGAGAGAAGCCTACGAGCAGTACTTC. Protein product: CATSRRREAYEQYF. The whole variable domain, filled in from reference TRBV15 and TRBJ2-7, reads DAMVIQNPRYQVTQFGKPVTLSCSQTLNHNVMYWYQQKSSQAPKLLFHYYDKDFNNEADTPDNFQSRRPNTSFCFLDIRSPGLGDTAMYLCATSRRREAYEQYFGPGTRLTVT.

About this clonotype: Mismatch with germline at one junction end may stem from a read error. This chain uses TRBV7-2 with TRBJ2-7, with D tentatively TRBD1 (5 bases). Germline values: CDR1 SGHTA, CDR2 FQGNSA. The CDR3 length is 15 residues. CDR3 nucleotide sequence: TGTGCCAGCAGCCCGAGTCTGGACAACTCCTACGAGCGGTACTTC. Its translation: CASSPSLDNSYERYF. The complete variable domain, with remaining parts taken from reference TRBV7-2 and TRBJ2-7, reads GAGVSQSPSNKVTEKGKDVELRCDPISGHTALYWYRQSLGQGLEFLIYFQGNSAPDKSGLPSDRFSAERTGGSVSTLTIQRTQQEDSAVYLCASSPSLDNSYERYFGPGTRLTVT.

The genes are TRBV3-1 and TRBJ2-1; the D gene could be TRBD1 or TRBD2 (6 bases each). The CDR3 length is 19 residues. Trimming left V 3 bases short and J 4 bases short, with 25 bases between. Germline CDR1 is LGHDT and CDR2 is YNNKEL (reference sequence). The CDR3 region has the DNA TGTGCCAGCAGCCAGGATCGGGGGATACTTCGGACAGCGTACAATGAGCAGTTCTTC. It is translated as CASSQDRGILRTAYNEQFF.

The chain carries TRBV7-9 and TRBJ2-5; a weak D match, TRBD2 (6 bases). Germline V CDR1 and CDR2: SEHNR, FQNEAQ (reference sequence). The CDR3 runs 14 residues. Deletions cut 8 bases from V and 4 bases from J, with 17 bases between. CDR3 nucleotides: TGTGCCAGCGTGGGACTGGGAACCCCAGAGACCCAGTACTTC. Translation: CASVGLGTPETQYF.

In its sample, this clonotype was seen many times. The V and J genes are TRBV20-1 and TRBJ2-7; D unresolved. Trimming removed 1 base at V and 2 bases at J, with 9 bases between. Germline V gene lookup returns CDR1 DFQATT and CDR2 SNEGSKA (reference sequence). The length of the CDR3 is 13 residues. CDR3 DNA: TGCAGTGCTAGAGGTTCAGGCACCTACGAGCAGTACTTC. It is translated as CSARGSGTYEQYF.

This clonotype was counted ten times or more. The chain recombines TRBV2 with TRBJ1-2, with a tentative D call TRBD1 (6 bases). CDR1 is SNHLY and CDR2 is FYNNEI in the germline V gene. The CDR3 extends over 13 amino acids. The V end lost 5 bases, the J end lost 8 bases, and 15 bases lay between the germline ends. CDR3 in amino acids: CASSRRGDEGYTF. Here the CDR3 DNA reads TGTGCCAGCAGTCGAAGGGGGGACGAAGGCTACACCTTC.

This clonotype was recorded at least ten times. The CDR3 region has the DNA TGCAGTGCTAGGCGATTAGTTAGGACAGGGAGAGGGGATACGCAGTATTTT. It encodes CSARRLVRTGRGDTQYF. The chain employs TRBV20-1 and TRBJ2-3; 8 nucleotides line up with TRBD1. Per the germline V gene, CDR1 is DFQATT and CDR2 is SNEGSKA (reference sequence). V shed 3 bases, J shed 6 bases, and the junction held 17 bases outside the gene matches. This CDR3 region has 17 residues.

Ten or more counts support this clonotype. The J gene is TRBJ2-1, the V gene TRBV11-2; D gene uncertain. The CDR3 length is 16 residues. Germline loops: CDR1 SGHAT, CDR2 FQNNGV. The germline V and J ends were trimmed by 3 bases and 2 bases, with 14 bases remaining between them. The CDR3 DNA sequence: TGTGCCAGCAGCTTCAGACCGGGCGGCACCTACAATGAGCAGTTCTTC. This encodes CASSFRPGGTYNEQFF.

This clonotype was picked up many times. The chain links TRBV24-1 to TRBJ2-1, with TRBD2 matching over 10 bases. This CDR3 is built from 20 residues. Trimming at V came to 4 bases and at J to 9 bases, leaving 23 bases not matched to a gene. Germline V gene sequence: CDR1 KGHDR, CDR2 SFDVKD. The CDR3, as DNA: TGTGCCACCAGTGACCTCAATCCCGGGCGAAAGCGGGAGGGCCTATTTGAGCAGTTCTTC. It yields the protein CATSDLNPGRKREGLFEQFF.

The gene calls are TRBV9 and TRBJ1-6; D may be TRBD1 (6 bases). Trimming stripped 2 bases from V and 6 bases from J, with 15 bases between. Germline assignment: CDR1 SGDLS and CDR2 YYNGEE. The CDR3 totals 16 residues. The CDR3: CASSVNPDSPNSPLHF. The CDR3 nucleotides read TGTGCCAGCAGCGTTAACCCGGACAGCCCTAATTCACCCCTCCACTTT.